The rows below give T cell receptor beta chains drawn from one sample of a study of control samples from healthy donors and cancer patients. Assay used: immunoSEQ multiplex PCR; TCRdb lists only in-frame clones, some missing. The top ten clones hold over 13% of a sample with 53,000 or so clones, about 85% of them seen once. The sequenced sample consisted of PBMCs. Source of these receptors: a man in his sixties with head and neck cancer. CDR3s include the opening cysteine and the closing phenylalanine or tryptophan. A D gene is named only where the DNA matches it firmly. Rows may omit the clone size; those that give it use once, few, many or a size class.

clone_size	v_call	j_call	d_call	cdr3_nt	cdr3_aa
NA	TRBV5-5	TRBJ2-3	NA	TGTGCCAGCAGCTTGGGGGGATACACAGATACGCAGTATTTT	CASSLGGYTDTQYF
NA	TRBV20-1	TRBJ2-1	NA	TGCAGTGCCGCTTATGATGAGCAGTTCTTC	CSAAYDEQFF
NA	TRBV9	TRBJ2-7	NA	TGTGCCAGCAGCGTAGAGACAGGTAGCTCCTACGAGCAGTACTTC	CASSVETGSSYEQYF
NA	TRBV7-2	TRBJ2-7	NA	TGTGCCAGCAGCTTAGTGGCTACTGCGGACTACGAGCAGTACTTC	CASSLVATADYEQYF
NA	TRBV9	TRBJ2-2	NA	TGTGCCAGCAGCACATCGACCGGGGAGCTGTTTTTT	CASSTSTGELFF
NA	TRBV10-3	TRBJ1-3	NA	TGTGCCATCAGTGGTGCGGGGGCGGGAAACACCATATATTTT	CAISGAGAGNTIYF
NA	TRBV7-8	TRBJ2-7	NA	TGTGCCAGCAGCTTATGGGCGGCCCGAAGCCACGAGCAGTACTTC	CASSLWAARSHEQYF
NA	TRBV7-9	TRBJ2-2	TRBD2	TGTGCCAGCAGCCTACCGGGACTAGCGGGAGCCGGGGAGCTGTTTTTT	CASSLPGLAGAGELFF
once	TRBV5-1	TRBJ2-1	TRBD2	TGCGCCAGCAGCTTTTCTCTCGCGGGGGAAGACTACAATGAGCAGTTCTTC	CASSFSLAGEDYNEQFF
NA	TRBV28	TRBJ2-5	TRBD2	TGTGCCAGCAGTTTGGTTAGCGGGAGTGTTGGGGAGACCCAGTACTTC	CASSLVSGSVGETQYF
medium-sized	TRBV28	TRBJ2-7	TRBD2	TGTGCCAGCAGTCCCATAACTAGCGGCTACGAGCAGTACTTC	CASSPITSGYEQYF
once	TRBV25-1	TRBJ1-2	NA	TGTGCCAGCAGTGAGGGGGGGGTGAACTATGGCTACACCTTC	CASSEGGVNYGYTF
few	TRBV29-1	TRBJ1-1	TRBD1	TGCAGCGTTGGACAGGGGGCTTGGACTGAAGCTTTCTTT	CSVGQGAWTEAFF
once	TRBV28	TRBJ2-7	NA	TGTGCCAGCGGGGCGACGGTAACCTACGAGCAGTACTTC	CASGATVTYEQYF